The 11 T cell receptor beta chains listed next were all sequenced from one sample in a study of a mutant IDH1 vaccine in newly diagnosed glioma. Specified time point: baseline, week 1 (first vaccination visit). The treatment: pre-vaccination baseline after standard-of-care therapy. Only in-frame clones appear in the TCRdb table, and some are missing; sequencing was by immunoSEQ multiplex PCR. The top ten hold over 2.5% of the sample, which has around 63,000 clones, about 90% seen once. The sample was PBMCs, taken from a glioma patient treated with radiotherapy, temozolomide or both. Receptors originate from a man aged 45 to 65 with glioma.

The CDR3 region has the DNA TGTGCCTGGACTCAGGGAGCGGGCTATGGCTACACCTTC. Residues: CAWTQGAGYGYTF. The chain employs TRBV30 and TRBJ1-2; a weak D match, TRBD1 (5 bases). This CDR3 contains 13 residues. Looked up from germline, CDR1 is GTSNPN and CDR2 is SVGIG (reference sequence). Trimming shortened V by 4 bases and J by 4 bases, and 13 bases separated the two germline ends.

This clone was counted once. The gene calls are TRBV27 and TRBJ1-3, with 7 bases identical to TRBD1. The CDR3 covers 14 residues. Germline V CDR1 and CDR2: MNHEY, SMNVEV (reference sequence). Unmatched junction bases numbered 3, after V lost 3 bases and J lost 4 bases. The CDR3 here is CASSLRGGGNTIYF. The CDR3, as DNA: TGTGCCAGCAGTTTGAGAGGGGGCGGAAACACCATATATTTT.

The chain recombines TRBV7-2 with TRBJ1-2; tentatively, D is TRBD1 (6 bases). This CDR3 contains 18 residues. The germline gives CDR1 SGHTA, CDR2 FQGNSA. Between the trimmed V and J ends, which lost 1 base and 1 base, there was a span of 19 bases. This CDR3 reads CASSLGGQTNNYNYGYTF. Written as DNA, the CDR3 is TGTGCCAGCAGCTTAGGGGGGCAGACCAACAACTATAACTATGGCTACACCTTC.

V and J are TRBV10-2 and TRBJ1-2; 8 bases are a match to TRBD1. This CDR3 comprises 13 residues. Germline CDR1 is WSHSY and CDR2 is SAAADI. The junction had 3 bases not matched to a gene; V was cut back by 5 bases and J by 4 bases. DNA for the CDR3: TGCGCCAGCAGTCTAGGACAGGGCTATGGCTACACCTTC. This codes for CASSLGQGYGYTF.

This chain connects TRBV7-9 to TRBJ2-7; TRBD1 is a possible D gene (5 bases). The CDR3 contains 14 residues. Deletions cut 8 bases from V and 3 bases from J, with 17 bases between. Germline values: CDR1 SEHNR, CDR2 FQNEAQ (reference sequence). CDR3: CASAKYAGNYEQYF. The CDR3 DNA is TGTGCCAGCGCGAAGTATGCAGGGAACTACGAGCAGTACTTC.

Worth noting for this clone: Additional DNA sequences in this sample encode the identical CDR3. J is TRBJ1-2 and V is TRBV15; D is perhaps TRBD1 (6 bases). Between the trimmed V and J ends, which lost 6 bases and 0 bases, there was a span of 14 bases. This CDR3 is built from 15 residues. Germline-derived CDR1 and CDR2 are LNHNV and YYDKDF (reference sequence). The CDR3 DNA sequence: TGTGCCACCAGTCGAGGAGGGGGAACTAACTATGGCTACACCTTC. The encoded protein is CATSRGGGTNYGYTF.

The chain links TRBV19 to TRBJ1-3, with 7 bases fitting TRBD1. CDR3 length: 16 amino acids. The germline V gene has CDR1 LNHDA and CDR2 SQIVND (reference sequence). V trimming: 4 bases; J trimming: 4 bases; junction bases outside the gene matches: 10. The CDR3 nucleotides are TGTGCCAGTAGTAAGGGACAGAGGACTGCCGGAAACACCATATATTTT. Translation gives CASSKGQRTAGNTIYF.

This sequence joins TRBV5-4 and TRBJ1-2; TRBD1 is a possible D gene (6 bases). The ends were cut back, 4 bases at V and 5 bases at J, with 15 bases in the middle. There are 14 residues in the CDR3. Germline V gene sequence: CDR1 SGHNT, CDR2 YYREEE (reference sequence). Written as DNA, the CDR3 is TGTGCCAGCAGCCTACCTGAGCAGGGGTATGGCTACACCTTC. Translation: CASSLPEQGYGYTF. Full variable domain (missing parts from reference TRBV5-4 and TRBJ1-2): ETGVTQSPTHLIKTRGQQVTLRCSSQSGHNTVSWYQQALGQGPQFIFQYYREEENGRGNFPPRFSGLQFPNYSSELNVNALELDDSALYLCASSLPEQGYGYTFGSGTRLTVV.

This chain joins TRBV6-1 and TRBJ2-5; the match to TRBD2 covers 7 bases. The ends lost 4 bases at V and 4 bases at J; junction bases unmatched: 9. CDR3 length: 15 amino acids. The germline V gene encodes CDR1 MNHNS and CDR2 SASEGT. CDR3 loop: CASSARGSTIETQYF. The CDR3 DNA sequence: TGTGCCAGCAGTGCGCGGGGGTCAACAATAGAGACCCAGTACTTC.

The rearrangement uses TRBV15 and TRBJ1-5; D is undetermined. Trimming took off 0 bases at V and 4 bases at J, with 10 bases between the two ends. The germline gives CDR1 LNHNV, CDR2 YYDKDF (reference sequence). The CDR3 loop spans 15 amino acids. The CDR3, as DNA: TGTGCCACCAGCAGAGATGCGGTGCGTAATCAGCCCCAGCATTTT. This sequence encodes CATSRDAVRNQPQHF.

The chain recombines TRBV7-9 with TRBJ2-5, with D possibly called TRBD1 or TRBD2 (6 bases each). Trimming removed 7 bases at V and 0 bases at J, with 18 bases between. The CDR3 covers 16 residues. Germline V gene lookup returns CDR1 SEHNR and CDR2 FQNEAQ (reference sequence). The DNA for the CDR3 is TGTGCCAGCATCGCTTGGGGGGACACCTACCAAGAGACCCAGTACTTC. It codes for CASIAWGDTYQETQYF.